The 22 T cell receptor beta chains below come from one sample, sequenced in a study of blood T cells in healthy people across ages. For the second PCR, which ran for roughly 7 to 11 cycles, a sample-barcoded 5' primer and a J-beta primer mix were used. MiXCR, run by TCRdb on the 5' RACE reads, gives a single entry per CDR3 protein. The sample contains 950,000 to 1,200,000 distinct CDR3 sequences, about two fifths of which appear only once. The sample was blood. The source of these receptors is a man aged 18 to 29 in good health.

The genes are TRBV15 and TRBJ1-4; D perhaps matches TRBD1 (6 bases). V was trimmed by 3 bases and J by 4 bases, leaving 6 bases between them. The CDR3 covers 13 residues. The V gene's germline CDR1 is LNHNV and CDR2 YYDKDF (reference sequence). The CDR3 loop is CATSRDSNEKLFF. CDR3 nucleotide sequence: TGTGCCACCAGCAGGGACAGTAATGAAAAACTGTTTTTT.

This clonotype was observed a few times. CDR3 loop: CASSLTQGDNEQYF. CDR3 nucleotides: TGTGCCAGCAGCCTAACCCAGGGAGACAATGAGCAGTACTTC. The gene calls are TRBV7-9 and TRBJ2-1, with D perhaps being TRBD1 or TRBD2 (5 bases each). Gene TRBJ2-7 matches the end of the DNA better, so the J call may be wrong. CDR1 and CDR2 (germline): SEHNR, FQNEAQ (reference sequence). CDR3 length: 14 residues.

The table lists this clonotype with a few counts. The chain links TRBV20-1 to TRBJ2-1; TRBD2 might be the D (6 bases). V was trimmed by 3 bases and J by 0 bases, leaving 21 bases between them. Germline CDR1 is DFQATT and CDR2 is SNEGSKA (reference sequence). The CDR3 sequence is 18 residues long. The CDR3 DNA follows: TGCAGTGCTAGGTTCGCCGGCACGGCGGGGAGCTCCTACAATGAGCAGTTCTTC. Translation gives CSARFAGTAGSSYNEQFF.

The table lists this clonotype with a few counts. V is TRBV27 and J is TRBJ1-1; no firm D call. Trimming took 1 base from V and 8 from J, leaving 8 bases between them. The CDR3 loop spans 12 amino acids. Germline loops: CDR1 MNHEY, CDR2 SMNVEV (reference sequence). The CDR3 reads CASSLLGGEAFF. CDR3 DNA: TGTGCCAGCAGTTTATTAGGAGGAGAAGCTTTCTTT.

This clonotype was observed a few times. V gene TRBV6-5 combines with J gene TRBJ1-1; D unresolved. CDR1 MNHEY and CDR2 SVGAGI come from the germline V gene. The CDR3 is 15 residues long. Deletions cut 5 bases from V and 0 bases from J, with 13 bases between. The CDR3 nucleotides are TGTGCCAGCAGTCCCCCCGGCAGGCTGAACACTGAAGCTTTCTTT. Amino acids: CASSPPGRLNTEAFF.

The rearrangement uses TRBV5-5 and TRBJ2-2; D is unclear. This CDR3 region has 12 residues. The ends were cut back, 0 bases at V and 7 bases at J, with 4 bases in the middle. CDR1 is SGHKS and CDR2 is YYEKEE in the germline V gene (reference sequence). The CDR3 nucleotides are TGTGCCAGCAGCTTGGATATCGGGGAGCTGTTTTTT. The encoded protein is CASSLDIGELFF.

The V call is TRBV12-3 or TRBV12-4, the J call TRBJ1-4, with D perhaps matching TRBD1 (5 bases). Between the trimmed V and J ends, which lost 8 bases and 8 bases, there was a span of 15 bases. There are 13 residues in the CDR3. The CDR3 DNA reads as TGTGCCAGCTCCAGGGTAGGGAGGGAAAAACTGTTTTTT. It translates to CASSRVGREKLFF.

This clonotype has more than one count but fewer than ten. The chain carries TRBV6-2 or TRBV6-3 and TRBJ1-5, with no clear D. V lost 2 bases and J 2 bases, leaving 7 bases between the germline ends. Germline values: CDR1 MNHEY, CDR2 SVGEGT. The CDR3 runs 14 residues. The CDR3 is CASSYRVGNQPQHF. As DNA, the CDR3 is TGTGCCAGCAGTTACAGGGTCGGCAATCAGCCCCAGCATTTT.

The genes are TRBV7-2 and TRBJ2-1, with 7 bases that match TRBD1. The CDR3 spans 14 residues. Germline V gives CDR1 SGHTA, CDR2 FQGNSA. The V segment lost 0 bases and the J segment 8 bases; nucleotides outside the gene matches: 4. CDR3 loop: CASSLATGVYEQFF. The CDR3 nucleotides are TGTGCCAGCAGCTTAGCCACAGGGGTCTATGAGCAGTTCTTC. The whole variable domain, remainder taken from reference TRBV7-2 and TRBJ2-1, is GAGVSQSPSNKVTEKGKDVELRCDPISGHTALYWYRQSLGQGLEFLIYFQGNSAPDKSGLPSDRFSAERTGGSVSTLTIQRTQQEDSAVYLCASSLATGVYEQFFGPGTRLTVL.

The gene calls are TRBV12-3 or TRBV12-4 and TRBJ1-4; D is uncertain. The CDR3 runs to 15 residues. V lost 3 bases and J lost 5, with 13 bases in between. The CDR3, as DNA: TGTGCCAGCAGTTTTTCCGGGGAGTTAAATGAAAAACTGTTTTTT. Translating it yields CASSFSGELNEKLFF.

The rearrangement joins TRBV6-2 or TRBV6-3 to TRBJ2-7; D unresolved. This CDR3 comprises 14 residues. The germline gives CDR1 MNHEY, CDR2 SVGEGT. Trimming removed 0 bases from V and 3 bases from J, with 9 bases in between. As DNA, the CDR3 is TGTGCCAGCAGTTACTCCCGGCAGCACTACGAGCAGTACTTC. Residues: CASSYSRQHYEQYF.

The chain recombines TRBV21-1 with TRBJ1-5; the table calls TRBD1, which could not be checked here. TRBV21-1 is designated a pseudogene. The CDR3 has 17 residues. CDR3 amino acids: CASSKRGRSKQDQPQHF. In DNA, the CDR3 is TGTGCCAGCAGCAAGAGAGGACGGTCCAAACAGGATCAGCCCCAGCATTTT.

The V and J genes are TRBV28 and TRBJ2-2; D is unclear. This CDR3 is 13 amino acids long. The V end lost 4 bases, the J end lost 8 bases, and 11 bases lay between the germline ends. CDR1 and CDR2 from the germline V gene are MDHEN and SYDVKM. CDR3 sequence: CASSSPALGELFF. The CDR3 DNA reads TGTGCCAGCAGTTCTCCCGCCCTGGGGGAGCTGTTTTTT.

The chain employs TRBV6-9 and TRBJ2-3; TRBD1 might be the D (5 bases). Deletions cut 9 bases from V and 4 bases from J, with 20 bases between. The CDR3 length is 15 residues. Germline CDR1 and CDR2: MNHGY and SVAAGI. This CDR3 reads CARRPDKGAADTQYF. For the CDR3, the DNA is TGTGCCAGACGACCCGATAAAGGGGCCGCAGATACGCAGTATTTT.

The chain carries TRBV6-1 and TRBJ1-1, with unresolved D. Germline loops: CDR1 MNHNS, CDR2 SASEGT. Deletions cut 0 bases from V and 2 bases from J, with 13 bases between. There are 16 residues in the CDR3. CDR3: CASSEAYWSLNTEAFF. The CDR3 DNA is TGTGCCAGCAGTGAAGCGTATTGGAGCCTTAACACTGAAGCTTTCTTT.

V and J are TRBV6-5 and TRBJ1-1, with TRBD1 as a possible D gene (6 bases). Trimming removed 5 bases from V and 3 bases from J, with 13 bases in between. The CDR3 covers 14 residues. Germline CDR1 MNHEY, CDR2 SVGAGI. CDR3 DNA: TGTGCCAGCAGTAAGACAGGAACCTACACTGAAGCTTTCTTT. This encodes CASSKTGTYTEAFF.

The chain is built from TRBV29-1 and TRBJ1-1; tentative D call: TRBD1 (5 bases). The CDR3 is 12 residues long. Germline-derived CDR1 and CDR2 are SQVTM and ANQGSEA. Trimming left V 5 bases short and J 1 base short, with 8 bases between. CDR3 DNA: TGCAGCGTTTCTCAGGGGAACACTGAAGCTTTCTTT. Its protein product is CSVSQGNTEAFF.

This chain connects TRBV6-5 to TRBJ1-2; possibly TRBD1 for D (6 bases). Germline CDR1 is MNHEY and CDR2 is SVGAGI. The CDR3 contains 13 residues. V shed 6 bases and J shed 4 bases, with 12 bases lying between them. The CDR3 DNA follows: TGTGCCAGCAGAACAGGGTATCGCTATGGCTACACCTTC. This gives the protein CASRTGYRYGYTF.

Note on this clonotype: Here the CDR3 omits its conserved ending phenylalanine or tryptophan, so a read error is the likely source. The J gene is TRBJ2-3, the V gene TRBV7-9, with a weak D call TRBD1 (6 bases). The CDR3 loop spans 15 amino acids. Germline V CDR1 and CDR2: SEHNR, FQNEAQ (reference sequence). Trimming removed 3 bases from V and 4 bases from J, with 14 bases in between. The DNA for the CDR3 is TGTGCCAGCAGCTTCACAGGGAGAGAGGCAGATACGCAGTATTTA. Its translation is CASSFTGREADTQYL.

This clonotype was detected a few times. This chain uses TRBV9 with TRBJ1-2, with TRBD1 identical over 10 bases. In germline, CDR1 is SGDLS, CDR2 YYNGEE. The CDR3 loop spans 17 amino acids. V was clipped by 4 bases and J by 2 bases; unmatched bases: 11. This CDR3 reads CASSLGTGEARNYGYTF. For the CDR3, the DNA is TGTGCCAGCAGCCTCGGGACAGGGGAGGCTAGGAACTATGGCTACACCTTC.

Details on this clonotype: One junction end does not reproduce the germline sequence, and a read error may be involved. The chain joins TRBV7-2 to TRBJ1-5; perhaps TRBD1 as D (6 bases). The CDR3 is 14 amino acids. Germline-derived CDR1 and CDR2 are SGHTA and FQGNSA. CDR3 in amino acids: CASSSGTPNQSQHF. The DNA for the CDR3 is TGTGCCAGCAGCTCCGGGACACCGAATCAGTCCCAGCATTTT.

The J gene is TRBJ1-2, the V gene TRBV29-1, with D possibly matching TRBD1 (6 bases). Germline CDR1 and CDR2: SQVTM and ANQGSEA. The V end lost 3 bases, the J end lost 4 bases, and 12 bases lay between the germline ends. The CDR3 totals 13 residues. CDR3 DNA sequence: TGCAGCGTTGACCCCACAGGGACCTATGGCTACACCTTC. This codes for CSVDPTGTYGYTF.